This is a list of T cell receptor beta chains from one sample in a study of cytomegalovirus exposure and HLA in healthy donors. Assay used: immunoSEQ multiplex PCR; TCRdb lists only in-frame clones, some missing. This table holds approximately 160,000 clones, 75% to 90% found once. The specimen was PBMCs. These receptors were taken from a human donor in good health. The CDR3 runs from the conserved cysteine through the conserved F or W. Fields, in order: CDR3 protein, V gene, clone size, J gene, D gene. D genes are given only for firm matches. The listing skips clone size in some rows; elsewhere it reads once, few, many or a size class.

CDR3aa: CASSQLGGEQFF
v_gene: TRBV4-2
abundance: many
j_gene: TRBJ2-1
d_gene: NA

CDR3aa: CASSIMTGTGVSGELFF
v_gene: TRBV19
abundance: few
j_gene: TRBJ2-2
d_gene: TRBD1

CDR3aa: CASSAGQGYNEQFF
v_gene: TRBV2
abundance: NA
j_gene: TRBJ2-1
d_gene: TRBD1

CDR3aa: CASSETGQGVTYEQYF
v_gene: TRBV19
abundance: NA
j_gene: TRBJ2-7
d_gene: TRBD1

CDR3aa: CASSQDRGSAAFF
v_gene: TRBV4-3
abundance: few
j_gene: TRBJ1-1
d_gene: NA

CDR3aa: CASSLRQGLYEQYF
v_gene: TRBV7-7
abundance: NA
j_gene: TRBJ2-7
d_gene: NA

CDR3aa: CASSSEGWLETQYF
v_gene: TRBV7-9
abundance: NA
j_gene: TRBJ2-5
d_gene: NA

CDR3aa: CASRPGQGGGGELFF
v_gene: TRBV5-4
abundance: NA
j_gene: TRBJ2-2
d_gene: TRBD1

CDR3aa: CASSRSLRTQKNTEAFF
v_gene: TRBV23-1
abundance: NA
j_gene: TRBJ1-1
d_gene: NA

CDR3aa: CASSALRQGGLGAFF
v_gene: TRBV11-2
abundance: NA
j_gene: TRBJ1-1
d_gene: TRBD1

CDR3aa: CATSRVIAGNNRGELFF
v_gene: TRBV15
abundance: NA
j_gene: TRBJ2-2
d_gene: TRBD2

CDR3aa: CASSQDRGLNTEAFF
v_gene: TRBV4-1
abundance: NA
j_gene: TRBJ1-1
d_gene: TRBD1

CDR3aa: CASAPGGYYGYTF
v_gene: TRBV6-5
abundance: NA
j_gene: TRBJ1-2
d_gene: NA

CDR3aa: CASSLGRGYGYTF
v_gene: TRBV11-3
abundance: NA
j_gene: TRBJ1-2
d_gene: NA

CDR3aa: CASSSTSNEQFF
v_gene: TRBV7-8
abundance: few
j_gene: TRBJ2-1
d_gene: NA

CDR3aa: CASSLSSGGRYNEQFF
v_gene: TRBV6-5
abundance: NA
j_gene: TRBJ2-1
d_gene: TRBD2

CDR3aa: CASRSSRQASEAFF
v_gene: TRBV6-5
abundance: NA
j_gene: TRBJ1-1
d_gene: NA

CDR3aa: CASSLGGPANYGYTF
v_gene: TRBV27
abundance: NA
j_gene: TRBJ1-2
d_gene: NA

CDR3aa: CASSKEGQLYNEQFF
v_gene: TRBV19
abundance: NA
j_gene: TRBJ2-1
d_gene: NA

CDR3aa: CAISGTSGGDQETQYF
v_gene: TRBV10-3
abundance: NA
j_gene: TRBJ2-5
d_gene: TRBD2

CDR3aa: CASSLITGAVTEAFF
v_gene: TRBV5-4
abundance: NA
j_gene: TRBJ1-1
d_gene: TRBD1

CDR3aa: CAISDQDRGQTEAFF
v_gene: TRBV10-3
abundance: NA
j_gene: TRBJ1-1
d_gene: TRBD1

CDR3aa: CASGSGYTEAFF
v_gene: TRBV5-6
abundance: NA
j_gene: TRBJ1-1
d_gene: NA

CDR3aa: CVSREGQGNYGYTF
v_gene: TRBV6-1
abundance: NA
j_gene: TRBJ1-2
d_gene: TRBD1

CDR3aa: CASSLGGRTDTQYF
v_gene: TRBV7-2
abundance: NA
j_gene: TRBJ2-3
d_gene: TRBD2

CDR3aa: CSARPGGPDTQYF
v_gene: TRBV29-1
abundance: NA
j_gene: TRBJ2-3
d_gene: NA

CDR3aa: CASSLLPQLAGAQYEQYF
v_gene: TRBV4-1
abundance: NA
j_gene: TRBJ2-7
d_gene: TRBD2

CDR3aa: CASSARGNLKRYTF
v_gene: TRBV11-3
abundance: NA
j_gene: TRBJ1-2
d_gene: NA

CDR3aa: CASSHRTGTQETQYF
v_gene: TRBV4-3
abundance: NA
j_gene: TRBJ2-5
d_gene: NA

CDR3aa: CASSYSIQGSSYEQYF
v_gene: TRBV6-5
abundance: few
j_gene: TRBJ2-7
d_gene: TRBD1

CDR3aa: CASIPGQPFYEQYF
v_gene: TRBV28
abundance: NA
j_gene: TRBJ2-7
d_gene: TRBD1

CDR3aa: CASSYGGGDTEAFF
v_gene: TRBV6-5
abundance: NA
j_gene: TRBJ1-1
d_gene: NA

CDR3aa: CASSLGQGRANNEQFF
v_gene: TRBV11-3
abundance: NA
j_gene: TRBJ2-1
d_gene: TRBD1

CDR3aa: CASSSPGTGIYEQYF
v_gene: TRBV5-1
abundance: NA
j_gene: TRBJ2-7
d_gene: TRBD1

CDR3aa: CASSGGQGRNTGELFF
v_gene: TRBV9
abundance: NA
j_gene: TRBJ2-2
d_gene: TRBD1

CDR3aa: CASSLEGRVREKLFF
v_gene: TRBV5-1
abundance: NA
j_gene: TRBJ1-4
d_gene: NA

CDR3aa: CASSLGHREAFF
v_gene: TRBV5-6
abundance: NA
j_gene: TRBJ1-1
d_gene: NA

CDR3aa: CASRDSGGNQETQYF
v_gene: TRBV6-5
abundance: NA
j_gene: TRBJ2-5
d_gene: TRBD2

CDR3aa: CAIMRQEVADTQYF
v_gene: TRBV10-3
abundance: NA
j_gene: TRBJ2-3
d_gene: NA

CDR3aa: CASSTRQGASEETQYF
v_gene: TRBV5-1
abundance: NA
j_gene: TRBJ2-5
d_gene: TRBD1

CDR3aa: CASIGTGSGREQYF
v_gene: TRBV2
abundance: few
j_gene: TRBJ2-7
d_gene: TRBD1

CDR3aa: CSARPAGAYEQYF
v_gene: TRBV29-1
abundance: NA
j_gene: TRBJ2-7
d_gene: TRBD2

CDR3aa: CASSVRDRGPEAFF
v_gene: TRBV6-6
abundance: NA
j_gene: TRBJ1-1
d_gene: TRBD1

CDR3aa: CASSTRDSPEAFF
v_gene: TRBV19
abundance: NA
j_gene: TRBJ1-1
d_gene: TRBD1

CDR3aa: CAIRSTGTGVREQFF
v_gene: TRBV10-3
abundance: NA
j_gene: TRBJ2-1
d_gene: TRBD1

CDR3aa: CASSPLGVTAYNEQFF
v_gene: TRBV4-3
abundance: NA
j_gene: TRBJ2-1
d_gene: NA

CDR3aa: CSVDGDWEEAFF
v_gene: TRBV29-1
abundance: NA
j_gene: TRBJ1-1
d_gene: NA

CDR3aa: CAISDSGATNEKLFF
v_gene: TRBV10-3
abundance: NA
j_gene: TRBJ1-4
d_gene: NA

CDR3aa: CASSRLGQGAYEQYF
v_gene: TRBV6-5
abundance: NA
j_gene: TRBJ2-7
d_gene: TRBD1

CDR3aa: CASSFEETQYF
v_gene: TRBV11-2
abundance: NA
j_gene: TRBJ2-5
d_gene: NA

CDR3aa: CASSDITGDRDEKLFF
v_gene: TRBV2
abundance: NA
j_gene: TRBJ1-4
d_gene: NA

CDR3aa: CASSISGTSGAKETQYF
v_gene: TRBV19
abundance: NA
j_gene: TRBJ2-5
d_gene: TRBD2

CDR3aa: CASRPDRLHTEAFF
v_gene: TRBV6-6
abundance: few
j_gene: TRBJ1-1
d_gene: NA

CDR3aa: CASSQDTAAPGANVLTF
v_gene: TRBV4-3
abundance: NA
j_gene: TRBJ2-6
d_gene: NA

CDR3aa: CASSPPGGAAEAFF
v_gene: TRBV19
abundance: NA
j_gene: TRBJ1-1
d_gene: NA

CDR3aa: CASRRTGGSNYGYTF
v_gene: TRBV2
abundance: NA
j_gene: TRBJ1-2
d_gene: NA

CDR3aa: CASRTGQGVSYEQYF
v_gene: TRBV6-1
abundance: NA
j_gene: TRBJ2-7
d_gene: TRBD1